This entry features one TCR beta chain sequence. What it binds is not known. This record comes from a study of CXCR3-negative and CXCR3-positive naive CD8 T cells. Study-level results: Naive cells that were CXCR3-positive had more hydrophobic TRB CDR3s (compared with CXCR3-negative naive cells).

UMI-labeled 5' RACE yielded the TRB cDNA libraries. TCRdb reprocessed the 5' RACE reads; each CDR3 protein has one entry and no DNA is given. This sample carries about 120,000 distinct CDR3 sequences, with under 0.5% going to the ten biggest clones. The germline CDR1 and CDR2 sequences are SGDLS and YYNGEE. There are 14 residues in the CDR3. Sequencing was performed on naive CXCR3- CD8+ T cells from blood. Sample subset: CD45RO-CCR7+CD27+CD95- naive CD8+ T cells lacking CXCR3 (TNR3-). This chain joins TRBV9 and TRBJ2-2. The TCR sequence derives from a human donor in good health. Some clones in this sample may be carry-over from other donors' samples. The CDR3 spells CASSGVTNTGELFF.